These 2 T cell receptor beta chains were all obtained from the same sample, sequenced in a study of a mutant IDH1 vaccine in newly diagnosed glioma. The repertoire was sequenced with immunoSEQ multiplex PCR; TCRdb's copy has only in-frame clones and lacks some. The data contain 40,000 to 45,000 clones, 83% of them singletons. Time point given: week 35, safety follow-up. One vaccine dose held 300 ug of mutant IDH1 20-mer peptide and came with topical imiquimod. For these TCRs, the target antigens are not known. The material was PBMCs, obtained from a glioma patient whose treatment included an IDH1 peptide vaccine. Source of these receptors: a woman aged 50 to 60 with glioma.

The chain has TRBV9 and TRBJ2-1; 10 nucleotides agree with TRBD1. This CDR3 is 16 amino acids long. V dropped 0 bases and J dropped 7; count of bases not matched to a gene: 7. Germline V CDR1 and CDR2: SGDLS, YYNGEE. The CDR3 protein is CASSVEGQGIGNEQFF. The CDR3 region has the DNA TGTGCCAGCAGCGTAGAGGGACAGGGGATTGGTAATGAGCAGTTCTTC.

The J gene is TRBJ2-4, the V gene TRBV19, with TRBD2 matching 9 bases. V gave up 3 bases and J gave up 0 bases; unmatched junction bases: 12. The germline gives CDR1 LNHDA, CDR2 SQIVND (reference sequence). The CDR3 spans 19 residues. The chain's CDR3 is CASSIRGLAGSLAKNIQYF. The CDR3 region has the DNA TGTGCCAGTAGTATCCGCGGGCTAGCGGGGTCCTTAGCCAAAAACATTCAGTACTTC.